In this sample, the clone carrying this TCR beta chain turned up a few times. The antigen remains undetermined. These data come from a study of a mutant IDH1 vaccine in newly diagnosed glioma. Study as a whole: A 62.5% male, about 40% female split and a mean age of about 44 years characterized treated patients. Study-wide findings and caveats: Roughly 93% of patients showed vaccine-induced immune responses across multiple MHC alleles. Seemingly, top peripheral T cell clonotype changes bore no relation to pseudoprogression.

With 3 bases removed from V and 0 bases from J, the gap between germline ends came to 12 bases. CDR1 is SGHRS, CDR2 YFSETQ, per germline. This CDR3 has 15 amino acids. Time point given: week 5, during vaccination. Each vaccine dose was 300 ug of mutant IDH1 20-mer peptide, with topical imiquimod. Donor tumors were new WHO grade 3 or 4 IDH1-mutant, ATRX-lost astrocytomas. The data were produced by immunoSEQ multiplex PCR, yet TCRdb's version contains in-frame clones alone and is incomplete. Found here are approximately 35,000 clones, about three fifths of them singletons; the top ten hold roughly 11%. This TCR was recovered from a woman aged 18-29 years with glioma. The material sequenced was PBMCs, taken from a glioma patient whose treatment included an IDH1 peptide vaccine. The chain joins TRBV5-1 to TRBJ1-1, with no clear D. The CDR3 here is CASSSDTFMNTEAFF. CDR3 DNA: TGCGCCAGCAGCTCTGACACTTTCATGAACACTGAAGCTTTCTTT. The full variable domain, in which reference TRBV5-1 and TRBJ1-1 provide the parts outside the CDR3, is KAGVTQTPRYLIKTRGQQVTLSCSPISGHRSVSWYQQTPGQGLQFLFEYFSETQRNKGNFPGRFSGRQFSNSRSEMNVSTLELGDSALYLCASSSDTFMNTEAFFGQGTRLTVV.